The sequence of this T cell receptor beta chain was determined in a study of cytomegalovirus exposure and HLA in healthy donors. General study results and limits: The authors enumerated around 150 TCR beta chains as linked to cytomegalovirus.

The protocol was immunoSEQ multiplex PCR, while the TCRdb copy is restricted to in-frame clones and leaves out a portion. The sample holds 200,000 to 250,000 clones, roughly 87% seen once. To note about this clone: What it binds is unknown.

The CDR3 is 14 amino acids. Germline assignment: CDR1 MGHRA and CDR2 YSYEKL. V was clipped by 4 bases and J by 8 bases; unmatched bases: 8. Sample: PBMCs. The TCR originated in a man aged 18-30 years in good health and CMV-seropositive. The J gene is TRBJ2-1, the V gene TRBV4-1; 7 bases are shared with TRBD2. The CDR3 DNA follows: TGCGCCAGCAGCCTACTGACTAGCCGGCATGAGCAGTTCTTC. Translated, it gives CASSLLTSRHEQFF.